This TCR beta chain was sequenced for a study of Graves' ophthalmopathy and Graves' hyperthyroidism. Study-wide context: Hyperthyroidism showing no ophthalmopathy within 18 months of follow-up was stable.

Trimming removed 1 base from V and 0 bases from J; junction bases left unmatched: 5. Germline assignment: CDR1 SGHTA and CDR2 FQGNSA. CDR3 length equals 18 residues. General study findings and limits: Most thyroid clonotypes with frequency above 0.001 were detected in blood too.

The study amplified TCR beta CDR3 regions using RNA transcripts. Second-round multiplex PCR came after first-round RT-PCR with HTBI primers. TCRdb reprocessed the multiplex PCR reads with MiXCR, giving one entry per CDR3 protein. The table has over a million distinct CDR3 sequences, roughly 35% seen once. This clonotype was recorded at least ten times. The antigen is unknown. The chain has TRBV7-2 and TRBJ2-2; 10 bases fit TRBD2. Sequencing was carried out using peripheral blood or thyroid tissue (not recorded which). This clonotype originated in an adult man with Graves' hyperthyroidism. In DNA, the CDR3 is TGTGCCAGCAGCTTAGAGGCTAGCGGGAGCCCGAACACCGGGGAGCTGTTTTTT. This codes for CASSLEASGSPNTGELFF.